These 30 T cell receptor beta chains share one sample of origin, sequenced in a study of T cell repertoires in ileal Crohn's disease. The table came from immunoSEQ multiplex PCR; TCRdb's copy has only in-frame clones and leaves some out. The sample shows tens of thousands of clones, around 80% of them seen only once. Sequences were obtained from ileal tissue. These receptors were obtained from an adult with Crohn's disease.

The chain joins TRBV11-1 to TRBJ2-3; perhaps TRBD2 as D (7 bases). CDR3 length: 15 residues. Between the trimmed V and J ends, which lost 1 base and 2 bases, there was a span of 10 bases. Germline loops: CDR1 SGHAT, CDR2 FQDESV (reference sequence). The CDR3 bases are TGTGCCAGCAGCTTAGGCGGGGGCGACACAGATACGCAGTATTTT. This translates into CASSLGGGDTDTQYF.

The chain uses TRBV5-6 and TRBJ2-3, with D tentatively TRBD2 (5 bases). In germline, CDR1 is SGHDT, CDR2 YYEEEE. Trimming shortened V by 1 base and J by 6 bases, and 6 bases separated the two germline ends. This CDR3 is built from 12 residues. The chain's CDR3 is CASSLWRDTQYF. The CDR3 nucleotides are TGTGCCAGCAGCTTGTGGAGGGATACGCAGTATTTT.

This chain joins TRBV7-2 and TRBJ1-6; D unresolved. CDR1 and CDR2 from the germline V gene are SGHTA and FQGNSA. V lost 2 bases to trimming and J lost 10 bases, with 21 bases between them. CDR3 length: 17 amino acids. The CDR3 sequence is CASSLRIAGLSVSPLHF. The DNA for the CDR3 is TGTGCCAGCAGCTTACGGATAGCCGGATTGTCGGTGTCACCCCTCCACTTT.

The chain links TRBV2 to TRBJ2-7; D perhaps matches TRBD1 (6 bases). V was shortened by 4 bases and J by 1 base, with 11 bases between the two germline ends. The CDR3 runs to 14 residues. CDR1 is SNHLY and CDR2 is FYNNEI in the germline V gene. The CDR3 loop is CASSVGRGSYEQYF. CDR3 in DNA: TGTGCCAGCAGTGTGGGCAGGGGTTCCTACGAGCAGTACTTC.

V is TRBV7-9 and J is TRBJ2-7; maybe TRBD1 (6 bases). V was clipped by 3 bases and J by 0 bases, with 9 bases between them. This CDR3 region has 14 residues. The germline CDR1 and CDR2 sequences are SEHNR and FQNEAQ (reference sequence). The CDR3 nucleotides read TGTGCCAGCAGCTTCGGACAGAGCTCCTACGAGCAGTACTTC. Its protein product is CASSFGQSSYEQYF.

This clone was detected a few times. The chain links TRBV7-6 to TRBJ2-6; 7 bases align to TRBD1. The germline CDR1 and CDR2 sequences are SGHVS and FNYEAQ. J gave up 1 base and V 3 bases, and 6 bases lay outside the gene matches. The CDR3 covers 17 residues. CDR3 amino acids: CASSFGTAVSGANVLTF. As DNA, the CDR3 is TGTGCCAGCAGCTTTGGGACAGCTGTATCTGGGGCCAACGTCCTGACTTTC.

In this sample, this clone turned up once. The chain joins TRBV5-4 to TRBJ2-2, with 7 nucleotides matching TRBD1. This CDR3 contains 17 residues. J was trimmed by 0 bases and V by 1 base; bases with no gene match: 6. Germline V lookup: CDR1 SGHNT, CDR2 YYREEE (reference sequence). The chain's CDR3 is CASSLTRQGANTGELFF. As DNA, the CDR3 is TGTGCCAGCAGCTTGACCCGACAGGGCGCGAACACCGGGGAGCTGTTTTTT.

The chain recombines TRBV29-1 with TRBJ1-4, with TRBD1 as a possible D gene (5 bases). The germline gives CDR1 SQVTM, CDR2 ANQGSEA. Between the trimmed V and J ends, which lost 5 bases and 7 bases, there was a span of 14 bases. The length of the CDR3 is 13 residues. The CDR3 sequence is CSVRGLLVEKLFF. CDR3 DNA: TGCAGCGTTCGGGGACTACTGGTTGAAAAACTGTTTTTT.

This clone was detected once. The chain employs TRBV7-2 and TRBJ2-5, with 10 bases lining up with TRBD1. Looked up from germline, CDR1 is SGHTA and CDR2 is FQGNSA. Germline trimming cut 5 bases from V and 1 base from J; bases unmatched to any gene: 4. The CDR3 spans 15 residues. The CDR3 loop is CASSRQGAPQETQYF. In DNA form, the CDR3 reads TGTGCCAGCAGCCGACAGGGGGCGCCCCAAGAGACCCAGTACTTC.

This chain links TRBV11-2 with TRBJ2-2; 7 bases agree with TRBD2. Looked up from germline, CDR1 is SGHAT and CDR2 is FQNNGV. V trimming: 3 bases; J trimming: 1 base; junction bases outside the gene matches: 2. CDR3 length: 15 residues. The CDR3 here is CASSLGGGNTGELFF. Here the CDR3 DNA reads TGTGCCAGCAGCTTGGGCGGGGGGAACACCGGGGAGCTGTTTTTT.

V gene TRBV27 combines with J gene TRBJ2-3, with D perhaps TRBD1 (6 bases). The CDR3 covers 18 residues. Trimming left V 0 bases short and J 2 bases short, with 18 bases between. In germline, CDR1 is MNHEY, CDR2 SMNVEV (reference sequence). As DNA, the CDR3 is TGTGCCAGCAGTTTATCAGCGAGGGGGACAAACCCCACAGATACGCAGTATTTT. Amino acids: CASSLSARGTNPTDTQYF.

The chain is built from TRBV5-4 and TRBJ2-7, with 9 bases matching TRBD1. The CDR3 length is 13 residues. Losses at the gene ends were 3 bases for V and 2 bases for J; bases not matched to a gene: 0. The germline V gene encodes CDR1 SGHNT and CDR2 YYREEE (reference sequence). CDR3 region: CASSWDRAYEQYF. CDR3 sequence (DNA): TGTGCCAGCAGCTGGGACAGGGCCTACGAGCAGTACTTC.

The chain uses TRBV11-2 and TRBJ2-1, with D tentatively TRBD2 (5 bases). Per germline, CDR1 SGHAT and CDR2 FQNNGV. This CDR3 is 15 amino acids long. V gave up 2 bases and J gave up 1 base, with 9 bases separating them. Written as DNA, the CDR3 is TGTGCCAGCAGCTTACCGGGGATTTCCTACAATGAGCAGTTCTTC. Protein: CASSLPGISYNEQFF. Filled out from reference TRBV11-2 and TRBJ2-1, the complete variable domain reads EAGVAQSPRYKIIEKRQSVAFWCNPISGHATLYWYQQILGQGPKLLIQFQNNGVVDDSQLPKDRFSAERLKGVDSTLKIQPAKLEDSAVYLCASSLPGISYNEQFFGPGTRLTVL.

The chain links TRBV18 to TRBJ1-1, with TRBD1 identical over 9 bases. V lost 3 bases to trimming and J lost 4 bases; unmatched junction nucleotides: 9. This CDR3 is built from 16 residues. Germline V gives CDR1 KGHSH, CDR2 LQKENI. In DNA form, the CDR3 reads TGTGCCAGCTCACCGAGACCGGGACAGGGAACCACTGAAGCTTTCTTT. Translating it yields CASSPRPGQGTTEAFF.

The V call is TRBV27, the J call TRBJ2-5; D uncertain. V lost 3 bases, J lost 0 bases, and 11 bases lay in between. This CDR3 comprises 15 residues. Per the germline V gene, CDR1 is MNHEY and CDR2 is SMNVEV (reference sequence). CDR3: CASSLKGEYQETQYF. For the CDR3, the DNA is TGTGCCAGCAGTTTGAAAGGAGAATACCAAGAGACCCAGTACTTC.

The V gene is TRBV7-2, the J gene TRBJ2-3; D gene unclear. The CDR3 spans 14 residues. Germline V gene lookup returns CDR1 SGHTA and CDR2 FQGNSA. V gave up 5 bases and J gave up 2 bases, with 11 bases separating them. CDR3 protein: CASSPSSYTDTQYF. CDR3 coding DNA: TGTGCCAGCAGCCCGTCTTCCTACACAGATACGCAGTATTTT.

The V and J genes are TRBV7-2 and TRBJ1-3; D is possibly TRBD1 (6 bases). The CDR3 loop spans 14 amino acids. In germline, CDR1 is SGHTA, CDR2 FQGNSA. V was clipped by 5 bases and J by 4 bases, with 12 bases between them. The CDR3 DNA follows: TGTGCCAGCAGCCCGTGGACAGACGGAAACACCATATATTTT. Amino acids: CASSPWTDGNTIYF.

This clone was recorded a few times. This chain links TRBV5-1 with TRBJ2-1, with TRBD2 identical over 7 bases. Germline lookup yields CDR1 SGHRS and CDR2 YFSETQ. V lost 1 base to trimming and J lost 10 bases; unmatched junction nucleotides: 5. The CDR3 extends over 13 amino acids. The CDR3 is CASSLIPGGEQFF. The CDR3 bases are TGCGCCAGCAGCTTGATTCCGGGAGGCGAGCAGTTCTTC.

The chain combines TRBV5-1 with TRBJ1-2; D unresolved. The CDR3 has 14 residues. Germline-derived CDR1 and CDR2 are SGHRS and YFSETQ. Deletions cut 4 bases from V and 3 bases from J, with 13 bases between. The CDR3 DNA is TGCGCCAGCAGCGCCGCAGCGGGTCACTATGGCTACACCTTC. It is translated as CASSAAAGHYGYTF. Together with reference TRBV5-1 and TRBJ1-2, the CDR3 gives the full variable domain: KAGVTQTPRYLIKTRGQQVTLSCSPISGHRSVSWYQQTPGQGLQFLFEYFSETQRNKGNFPGRFSGRQFSNSRSEMNVSTLELGDSALYLCASSAAAGHYGYTFGSGTRLTVV.

The CDR3: CASSLAAGGGFTYEQYF. The CDR3, as DNA: TGTGCCAGCAGCTTAGCGGCGGGAGGGGGTTTTACCTACGAGCAGTACTTC. J is TRBJ2-7 and V is TRBV7-9; TRBD2 agrees at 9 bases. Germline trimming cut 0 bases from V and 2 bases from J; bases unmatched to any gene: 8. Germline values: CDR1 SEHNR, CDR2 FQNEAQ (reference sequence). The CDR3 length is 17 residues.

V and J are TRBV29-1 and TRBJ1-5; the match to TRBD1 covers 9 bases. The trim removed 7 bases at V and 0 bases at J, leaving 4 bases unmatched. The CDR3 is 14 residues long. In germline, CDR1 is SQVTM, CDR2 ANQGSEA. This chain's CDR3 is CSARDRDSNQPQHF. CDR3 DNA: TGCAGCGCCCGGGACAGGGATAGCAATCAGCCCCAGCATTTT.

This clone was observed a single time. This chain connects TRBV6-5 to TRBJ1-1, with TRBD1 identical over 8 bases. Germline CDR1 reads MNHEY; CDR2 reads SVGAGI. The ends lost 7 bases at V and 3 bases at J; junction bases unmatched: 4. The CDR3 consists of 13 residues. The CDR3 sequence: CASNLQGDTEAFF. The CDR3 nucleotides read TGTGCCAGCAATTTACAGGGGGACACTGAAGCTTTCTTT.

This clone showed up just once. The chain recombines TRBV7-2 with TRBJ1-6, with unresolved D. Germline lookup yields CDR1 SGHTA and CDR2 FQGNSA. V lost 3 bases and J 5 bases, leaving 11 bases between the germline ends. The CDR3 is made up of 15 amino acids. CDR3 nucleotides: TGTGCCAGCAGCTTGGTGGGGAGGCATAATTCACCCCTCCACTTT. This codes for CASSLVGRHNSPLHF. Drawing the rest from reference TRBV7-2 and TRBJ1-6, the complete variable domain is GAGVSQSPSNKVTEKGKDVELRCDPISGHTALYWYRQSLGQGLEFLIYFQGNSAPDKSGLPSDRFSAERTGGSVSTLTIQRTQQEDSAVYLCASSLVGRHNSPLHFGNGTRLTVT.

The gene calls are TRBV6-5 and TRBJ2-1; D is unclear. Germline-derived CDR1 and CDR2 are MNHEY and SVGAGI. This CDR3 has 13 amino acids. Deletions cut 2 bases from V and 9 bases from J, with 11 bases between. In nucleotides, the CDR3 is TGTGCCAGCAGTTACGTTTTGGGCGTTGAGCAGTTCTTC. Its translation: CASSYVLGVEQFF.

The CDR3 nucleotides read TGTGCCAGCAGCCCGACAGGGGACGAGCAGTACTTC. It codes for CASSPTGDEQYF. This chain links TRBV6-6 with TRBJ2-7; 8 bases align to TRBD1. Trimming removed 6 bases from V and 5 bases from J; junction bases left unmatched: 3. Germline-derived CDR1 and CDR2 are MNHNY and SVGAGI (reference sequence). This CDR3 has 12 amino acids.

The chain recombines TRBV7-2 with TRBJ2-4; TRBD2 might be the D (6 bases). Germline CDR1 and CDR2: SGHTA and FQGNSA. This CDR3 is 16 amino acids long. Trimming shortened V by 2 bases and J by 1 base, and 12 bases separated the two germline ends. Here the CDR3 DNA reads TGTGCCAGCAGCTTAAACTGGAGGGGTGCCAAAAACATTCAGTACTTC. Translating gives CASSLNWRGAKNIQYF. The entire variable domain, with the rest obtained from reference TRBV7-2 and TRBJ2-4, is as follows: GAGVSQSPSNKVTEKGKDVELRCDPISGHTALYWYRQSLGQGLEFLIYFQGNSAPDKSGLPSDRFSAERTGGSVSTLTIQRTQQEDSAVYLCASSLNWRGAKNIQYFGAGTRLSVL.

V usage is TRBV7-2 and J usage is TRBJ2-5; 8 bases map to TRBD2. V shed 1 base, J shed 7 bases, and the junction held 8 bases outside the gene matches. This CDR3 spans 15 amino acids. CDR1 is SGHTA, CDR2 FQGNSA, per germline. CDR3 in amino acids: CASSLVSGGYGTQYF. CDR3 in DNA: TGTGCCAGCAGCTTAGTATCGGGGGGGTACGGGACCCAGTACTTC.

The gene calls are TRBV7-9 and TRBJ1-5, with D uncertain. The CDR3 is 14 amino acids. Germline V CDR1 and CDR2: SEHNR, FQNEAQ (reference sequence). The germline V and J ends were trimmed by 1 base and 7 bases, with 11 bases remaining between them. The CDR3 DNA reads TGTGCCAGCAGCTTAGATTCAGTGTCGCAGCCCCAGCATTTT. Encoded protein: CASSLDSVSQPQHF.

The CDR3 DNA follows: TGTGCCAGCAGCTTATGGGGTAGGGGTTCACCCCTCCACTTT. As protein: CASSLWGRGSPLHF. The chain carries TRBV11-2 and TRBJ1-6, with D maybe TRBD1 (5 bases). Germline loops: CDR1 SGHAT, CDR2 FQNNGV. The CDR3 sequence is 14 residues long. V was cut by 2 bases and J by 9 bases, with 11 bases left in between.

The V gene is TRBV6-5, the J gene TRBJ2-1, with no clear D. Looked up from germline, CDR1 is MNHEY and CDR2 is SVGAGI. The V end lost 0 bases, the J end lost 7 bases, and 4 bases lay between the germline ends. The CDR3 loop spans 12 amino acids. The CDR3 region has the DNA TGTGCCAGCAGTTACTCTCAAAATGAGCAGTTCTTC. This translates into CASSYSQNEQFF.